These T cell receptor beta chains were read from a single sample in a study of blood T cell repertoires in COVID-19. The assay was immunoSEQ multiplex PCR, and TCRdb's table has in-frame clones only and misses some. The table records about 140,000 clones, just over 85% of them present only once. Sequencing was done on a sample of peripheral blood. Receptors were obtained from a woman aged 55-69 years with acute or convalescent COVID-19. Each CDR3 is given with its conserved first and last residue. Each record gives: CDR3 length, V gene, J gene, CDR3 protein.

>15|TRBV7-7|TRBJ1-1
CASSFDRVLNTEAFF
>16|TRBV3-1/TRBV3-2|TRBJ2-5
CASSPVAGRGQETQYF
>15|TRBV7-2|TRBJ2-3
CASSLAAAHTDTQYF
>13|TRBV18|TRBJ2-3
CASSDPRADTQYF
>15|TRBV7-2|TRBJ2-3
CASSTAGDSTDTQYF
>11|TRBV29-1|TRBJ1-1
CSVLVATEAFF
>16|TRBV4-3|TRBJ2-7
CASSPDSSGGPYEQYF
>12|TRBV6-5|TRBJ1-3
CASGSSGNTIYF
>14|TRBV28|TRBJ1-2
CASSGGQGAPGYTF
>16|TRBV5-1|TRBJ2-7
CASSPVDRGLSYEQYF
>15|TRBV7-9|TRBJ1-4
CASSGTDRVNEKLFF
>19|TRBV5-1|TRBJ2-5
CASSYHLLGQGAFQETQYF
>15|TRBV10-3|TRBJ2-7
CAISGGDRVGYEQYF
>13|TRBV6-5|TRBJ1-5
CASTTVEGQPQHF
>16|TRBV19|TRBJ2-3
CATGPTRALSVDTQYF
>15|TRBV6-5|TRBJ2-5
CASSYSGTGQETQYF
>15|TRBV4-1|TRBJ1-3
CASSQDRGAGNTIYF